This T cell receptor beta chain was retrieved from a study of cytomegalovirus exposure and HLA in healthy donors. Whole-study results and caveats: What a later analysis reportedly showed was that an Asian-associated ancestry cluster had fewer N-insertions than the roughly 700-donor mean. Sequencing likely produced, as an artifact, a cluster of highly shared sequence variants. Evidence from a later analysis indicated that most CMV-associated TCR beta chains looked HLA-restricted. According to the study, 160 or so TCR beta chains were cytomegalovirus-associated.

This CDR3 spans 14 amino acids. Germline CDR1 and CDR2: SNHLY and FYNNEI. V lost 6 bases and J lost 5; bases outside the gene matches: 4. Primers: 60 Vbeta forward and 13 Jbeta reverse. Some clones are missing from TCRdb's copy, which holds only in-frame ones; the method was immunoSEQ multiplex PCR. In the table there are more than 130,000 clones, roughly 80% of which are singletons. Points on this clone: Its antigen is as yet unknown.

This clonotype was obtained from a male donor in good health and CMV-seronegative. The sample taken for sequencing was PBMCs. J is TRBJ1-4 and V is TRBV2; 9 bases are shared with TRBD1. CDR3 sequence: CASRTGTGNEKLFF. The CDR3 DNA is TGTGCCAGCAGAACCGGGACAGGGAATGAAAAACTGTTTTTT.